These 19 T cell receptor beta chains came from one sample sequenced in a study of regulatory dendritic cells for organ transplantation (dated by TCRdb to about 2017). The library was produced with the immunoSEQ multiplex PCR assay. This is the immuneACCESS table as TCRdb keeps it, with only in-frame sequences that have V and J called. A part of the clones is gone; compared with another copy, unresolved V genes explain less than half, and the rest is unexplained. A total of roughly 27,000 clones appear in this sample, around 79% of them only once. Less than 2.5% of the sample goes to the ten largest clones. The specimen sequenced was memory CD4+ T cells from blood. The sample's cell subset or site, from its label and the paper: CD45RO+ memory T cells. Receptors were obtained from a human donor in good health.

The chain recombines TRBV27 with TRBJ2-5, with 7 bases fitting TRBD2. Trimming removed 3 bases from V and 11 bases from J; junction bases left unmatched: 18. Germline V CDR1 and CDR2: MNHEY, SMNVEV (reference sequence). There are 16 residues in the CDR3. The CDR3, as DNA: TGTGCCAGCAGTTTTGGGAGGGCGCGGAGGAAGGAGGAGCAGTACTTC. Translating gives CASSFGRARRKEEQYF.

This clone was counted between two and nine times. CDR3 in amino acids: CASRKDRASGYTF. DNA for the CDR3: TGTGCCAGCAGAAAGGACAGGGCGTCCGGCTACACCTTC. The chain is built from TRBV6-1 and TRBJ1-2; 8 nucleotides match TRBD1. Trimming took 6 bases from V and 8 from J; bases not matched to a gene: 8. The germline CDR1 and CDR2 sequences are MNHNS and SASEGT. The length of the CDR3 is 13 residues.

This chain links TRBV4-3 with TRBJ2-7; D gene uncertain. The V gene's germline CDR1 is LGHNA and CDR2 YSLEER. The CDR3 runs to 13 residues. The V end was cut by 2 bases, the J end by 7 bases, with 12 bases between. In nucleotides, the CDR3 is TGCGCCAGCAGCCAAACTATGTCGCTAGAGCAGTACTTC. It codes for CASSQTMSLEQYF.

DNA of the CDR3: TGCGCCAGCAGCCAAGATGGCCGGGGGGGGGATGGCTACACCTTC. Translated, it gives CASSQDGRGGDGYTF. This chain uses TRBV4-3 with TRBJ1-2, with D maybe TRBD1 (5 bases). The CDR3 loop spans 15 amino acids. The V end was cut by 0 bases, the J end by 6 bases, with 14 bases between. The germline V gene has CDR1 LGHNA and CDR2 YSLEER.

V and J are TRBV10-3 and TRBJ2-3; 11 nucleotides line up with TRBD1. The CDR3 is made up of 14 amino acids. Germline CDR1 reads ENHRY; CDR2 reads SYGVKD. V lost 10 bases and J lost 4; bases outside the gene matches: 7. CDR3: CATSGQGGPDTQYF. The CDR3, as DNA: TGTGCCACTTCGGGACAGGGGGGACCAGATACGCAGTATTTT.

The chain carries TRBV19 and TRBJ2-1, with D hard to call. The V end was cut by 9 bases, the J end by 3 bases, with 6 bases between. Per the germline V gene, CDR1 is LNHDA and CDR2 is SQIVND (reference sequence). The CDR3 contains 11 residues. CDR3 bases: TGTGCCAGCTCCAGCTACAATGAGCAGTTCTTC. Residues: CASSSYNEQFF.

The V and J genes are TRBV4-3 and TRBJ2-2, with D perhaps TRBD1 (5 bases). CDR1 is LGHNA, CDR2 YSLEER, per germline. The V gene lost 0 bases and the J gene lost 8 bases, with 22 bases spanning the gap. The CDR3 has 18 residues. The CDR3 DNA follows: TGCGCCAGCAGCCAAGAGGCCCAGGGAATTCGTAGAAGGGGGGAGCTGTTTTTT. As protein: CASSQEAQGIRRRGELFF.

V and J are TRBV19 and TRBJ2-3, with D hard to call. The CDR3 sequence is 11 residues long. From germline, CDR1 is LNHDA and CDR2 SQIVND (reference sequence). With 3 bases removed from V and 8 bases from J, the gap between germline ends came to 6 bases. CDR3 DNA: TGTGCCAGTAGTATCCGGAGTACGCAGTATTTT. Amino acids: CASSIRSTQYF.

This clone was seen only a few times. The chain's CDR3 is CASSQDDYRRLAEAFF. The CDR3, as DNA: TGCGCCAGCAGCCAAGACGACTACAGGAGGTTGGCTGAAGCTTTCTTT. This chain links TRBV4-1 with TRBJ1-1, with D possibly being TRBD1 (5 bases). The CDR3 totals 16 residues. V shed 0 bases and J shed 6 bases, with 17 bases lying between them. Germline CDR1 MGHRA, CDR2 YSYEKL.

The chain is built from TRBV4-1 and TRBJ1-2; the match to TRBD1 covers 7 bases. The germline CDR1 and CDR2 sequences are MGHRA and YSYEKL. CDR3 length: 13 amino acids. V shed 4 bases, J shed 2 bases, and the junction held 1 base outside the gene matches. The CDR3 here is CASSPGQNYGYTF. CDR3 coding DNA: TGCGCCAGCAGCCCGGGACAGAACTATGGCTACACCTTC.

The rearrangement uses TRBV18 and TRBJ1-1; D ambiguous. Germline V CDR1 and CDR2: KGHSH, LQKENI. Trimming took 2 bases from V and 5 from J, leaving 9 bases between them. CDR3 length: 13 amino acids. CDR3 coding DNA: TGTGCCAGCTCACCAACAAAGAATACTGAAGCTTTCTTT. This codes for CASSPTKNTEAFF.

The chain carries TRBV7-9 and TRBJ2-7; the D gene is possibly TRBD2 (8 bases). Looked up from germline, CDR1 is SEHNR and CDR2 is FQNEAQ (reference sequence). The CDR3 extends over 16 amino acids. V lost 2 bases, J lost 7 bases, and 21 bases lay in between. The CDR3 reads CASSLQGGLGGGEQYF. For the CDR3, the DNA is TGTGCCAGCAGCTTACAAGGGGGACTAGGGGGCGGAGAGCAGTACTTC. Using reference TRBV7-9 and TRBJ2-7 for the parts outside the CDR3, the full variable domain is DTGVSQNPRHKITKRGQNVTFRCDPISEHNRLYWYRQTLGQGPEFLTYFQNEAQLEKSRLLSDRFSAERPKGSFSTLEIQRTEQGDSAMYLCASSLQGGLGGGEQYFGPGTRLTVT.

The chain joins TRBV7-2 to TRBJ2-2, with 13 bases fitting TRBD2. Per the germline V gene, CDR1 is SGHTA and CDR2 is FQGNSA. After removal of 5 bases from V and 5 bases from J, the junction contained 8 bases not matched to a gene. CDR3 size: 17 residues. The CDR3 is CASSPRLAGGGTGELFF. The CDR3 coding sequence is TGTGCCAGCAGCCCACGACTAGCGGGGGGCGGAACCGGGGAGCTGTTTTTT.

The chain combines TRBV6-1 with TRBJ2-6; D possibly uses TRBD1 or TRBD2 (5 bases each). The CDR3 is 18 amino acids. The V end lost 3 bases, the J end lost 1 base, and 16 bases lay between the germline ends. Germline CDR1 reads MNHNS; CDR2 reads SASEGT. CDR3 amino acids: CASSDYIRGLSGANVLTF. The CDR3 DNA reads TGTGCCAGCAGTGACTATATCCGGGGCCTTTCTGGGGCCAACGTCCTGACTTTC.

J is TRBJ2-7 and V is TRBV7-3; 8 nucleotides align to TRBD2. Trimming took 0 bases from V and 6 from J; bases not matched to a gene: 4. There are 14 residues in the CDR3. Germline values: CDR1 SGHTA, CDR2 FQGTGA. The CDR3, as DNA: TGTGCCAGCAGCTTAACCGGGACTAGTATCGAGCAGTACTTC. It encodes CASSLTGTSIEQYF.

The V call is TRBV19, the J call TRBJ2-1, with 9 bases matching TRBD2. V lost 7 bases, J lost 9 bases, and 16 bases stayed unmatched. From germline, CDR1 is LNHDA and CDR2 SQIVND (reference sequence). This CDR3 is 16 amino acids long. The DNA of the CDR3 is TGTGCCAGTAACCCTAGCGGGGCTACGTACTATCGTGAGCAGTTCTTC. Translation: CASNPSGATYYREQFF.

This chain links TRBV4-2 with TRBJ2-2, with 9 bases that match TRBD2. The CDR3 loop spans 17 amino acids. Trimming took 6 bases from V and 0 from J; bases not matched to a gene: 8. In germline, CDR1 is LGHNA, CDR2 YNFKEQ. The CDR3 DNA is TGTGCCAGCAGAAGACACATAGCGGGAGCGAACACCGGGGAGCTGTTTTTT. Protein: CASRRHIAGANTGELFF.

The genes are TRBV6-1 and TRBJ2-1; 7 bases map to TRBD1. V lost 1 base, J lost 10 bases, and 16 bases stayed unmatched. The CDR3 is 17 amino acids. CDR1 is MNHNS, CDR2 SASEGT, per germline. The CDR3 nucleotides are TGTGCCAGCAGTGAAGTTAGGTTGGCAGGGGGATTGAGGGAGCAGTTCTTC. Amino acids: CASSEVRLAGGLREQFF.

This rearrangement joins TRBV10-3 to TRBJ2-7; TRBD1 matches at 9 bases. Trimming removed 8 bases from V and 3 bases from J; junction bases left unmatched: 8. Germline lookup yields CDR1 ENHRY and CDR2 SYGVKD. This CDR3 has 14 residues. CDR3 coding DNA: TGTGCCATCGGCCAGGACAGGGGAGGCTACGAGCAGTACTTC. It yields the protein CAIGQDRGGYEQYF.